Listed here are 31 T cell receptor beta chains from one sample, sequenced in a study of blood T cell repertoires in COVID-19. Profiled with immunoSEQ multiplex PCR; TCRdb holds only in-frame clones, not every one. The sample yields over 200,000 clones, 80% to 90% seen once. The sequenced material came from PBMCs or T cells enriched from blood (not recorded which). The receptor source for this set is a woman aged 25 to 45 who had been exposed to COVID-19.

The rearrangement joins TRBV5-1 to TRBJ1-6, with 7 bases aligning to TRBD1. V lost 1 base, J lost 15 bases, and 10 bases stayed unmatched. Germline V gene lookup returns CDR1 SGHRS and CDR2 YFSETQ. This CDR3 region has 14 residues. CDR3 DNA sequence: TGCGCCAGCAGCTTGCAGGACAGGACTGTTAACCTCCACTTT. Translation gives CASSLQDRTVNLHF.

J is TRBJ2-5 and V is TRBV5-1; TRBD1 agrees at 8 bases. Germline assignment: CDR1 SGHRS and CDR2 YFSETQ. The junction had 5 bases not matched to a gene; V was cut back by 3 bases and J by 4 bases. The CDR3 sequence is 14 residues long. CDR3 residues: CASSWGQAGETQYF. CDR3 nucleotides: TGCGCCAGCAGCTGGGGACAGGCTGGAGAGACCCAGTACTTC.

This chain links TRBV19 with TRBJ1-2; no clear D. This CDR3 contains 13 residues. Trimming took off 3 bases at V and 9 bases at J, with 14 bases between the two ends. Per germline, CDR1 LNHDA and CDR2 SQIVND (reference sequence). The CDR3 spells CASSIDQTGSYTF. For the CDR3, the DNA is TGTGCCAGTAGTATCGACCAGACGGGAAGCTACACCTTC.

CDR3 in DNA: TGTGCCAGCAGCTTAGGTGTCCGACCCAATGCGGACTCCTACGAGCAGTACTTC. It is translated as CASSLGVRPNADSYEQYF. The V and J genes are TRBV7-8 and TRBJ2-7; D is unresolved. This CDR3 has 18 amino acids. The V gene's germline CDR1 is SGHVS and CDR2 FQNEAQ. Trimming stripped 1 base from V and 0 bases from J, with 19 bases between.

V and J are TRBV5-4 and TRBJ1-3, with 8 nucleotides matching TRBD1. Trimming took 2 bases from V and 3 from J; bases not matched to a gene: 7. CDR1 and CDR2 (germline): SGHNT, YYREEE (reference sequence). This CDR3 region has 16 residues. The CDR3 is CASSLGQGRVGNTIYF. DNA for the CDR3: TGTGCCAGCAGCTTAGGACAGGGACGCGTTGGAAACACCATATATTTT.

This chain uses TRBV5-1 with TRBJ2-7, with D possibly matching TRBD1 (7 bases). This CDR3 is 18 amino acids long. The V end was cut by 1 base, the J end by 7 bases, with 27 bases between. Germline V lookup: CDR1 SGHRS, CDR2 YFSETQ. CDR3 in amino acids: CASSLRGLRVGSAGEQYF. DNA for the CDR3: TGCGCCAGCAGCTTGAGGGGGCTTCGAGTCGGGAGCGCCGGGGAGCAGTACTTC.

The chain employs TRBV2 and TRBJ2-7; D unresolved. The germline V gene encodes CDR1 SNHLY and CDR2 FYNNEI. Trimming left V 3 bases short and J 3 bases short, with 3 bases between. This CDR3 region has 11 residues. This chain's CDR3 is CASSDNYEQYF. The CDR3 region has the DNA TGTGCCAGCAGTGACAACTACGAGCAGTACTTC.

This chain uses TRBV3-1 (or the pseudogene TRBV3-2) with TRBJ2-7; 9 bases map to TRBD2. This CDR3 is built from 15 residues. V lost 1 base, J lost 2 bases, and 3 bases stayed unmatched. CDR1 LGHDT and CDR2 YNNKEL come from the germline V gene (reference sequence). The DNA of the CDR3 is TGTGCCAGCAGCCAAGGCGGGAGGGTAACCTACGAGCAGTACTTC. This translates into CASSQGGRVTYEQYF.

The gene calls are TRBV25-1 and TRBJ2-2; a possible D gene is TRBD2 (6 bases). Looked up from germline, CDR1 is MGHDK and CDR2 is SYGVNS. V was clipped by 2 bases and J by 5 bases, with 12 bases between them. The CDR3 totals 15 residues. CDR3 DNA sequence: TGTGCCAGCAGTGAAACCCGGGGGTGGACCGGGGAGCTGTTTTTT. Translating gives CASSETRGWTGELFF.

The chain links TRBV19 to TRBJ1-2; 7 bases line up with TRBD1. From germline, CDR1 is LNHDA and CDR2 SQIVND (reference sequence). The CDR3 sequence is 12 residues long. J was trimmed by 2 bases and V by 6 bases; bases with no gene match: 0. CDR3 nucleotide sequence: TGTGCCAGTAGGGACAGGAACTATGGCTACACCTTC. This encodes CASRDRNYGYTF.

V usage is TRBV2 and J usage is TRBJ1-2, with D unclear. This CDR3 is 13 amino acids long. Deletions cut 6 bases from V and 2 bases from J, with 10 bases between. Per the germline V gene, CDR1 is SNHLY and CDR2 is FYNNEI. The CDR3 region is CASSKQLNYGYTF. CDR3 bases: TGTGCCAGCAGCAAACAACTAAACTATGGCTACACCTTC.

The rearrangement uses TRBV27 and TRBJ1-2, with D unclear. CDR3 size: 13 residues. With 4 bases removed from V and 6 bases from J, the gap between germline ends came to 12 bases. CDR1 is MNHEY, CDR2 SMNVEV, per germline (reference sequence). CDR3 sequence: CASSSLVEDGYTF. CDR3 nucleotide sequence: TGTGCCAGCAGTTCGTTAGTTGAGGATGGCTACACCTTC.

This clone was found once. CDR3 bases: TGTGCCAGCAGGTCCGGGACAGGGGTGTACACTGAAGCTTTCTTT. This translates into CASRSGTGVYTEAFF. This chain connects TRBV6-5 to TRBJ1-1, with TRBD1 matching over 10 bases. V shed 6 bases and J 3 bases; nucleotides not matched to a gene: 7. CDR3 length equals 15 residues. The germline V gene encodes CDR1 MNHEY and CDR2 SVGAGI.

The CDR3 coding sequence is TGTGCCTGGAGCAGAACAGGAATCTTTAGCAATCAGCCCCAGCATTTT. Translation: CAWSRTGIFSNQPQHF. V is TRBV30 and J is TRBJ1-5; TRBD1 is a possible D gene (5 bases). CDR3 size: 16 residues. V was trimmed by 3 bases and J by 0 bases, leaving 15 bases between them. The germline gives CDR1 GTSNPN, CDR2 SVGIG (reference sequence).

This sequence joins TRBV27 and TRBJ1-5; 7 positions match TRBD1. Germline CDR1 and CDR2: MNHEY and SMNVEV (reference sequence). This CDR3 region has 17 residues. Trimming took 4 bases from V and 0 from J; bases not matched to a gene: 9. The CDR3 DNA is TGTGCCAGCAGTTCCCAGACAGGGATTTATAGCAATCAGCCCCAGCATTTT. The encoded protein is CASSSQTGIYSNQPQHF.

This chain links TRBV7-9 with TRBJ1-6; D is ambiguous. Trimming pared 3 bases from V and 9 bases from J, leaving 12 bases between. Germline V CDR1 and CDR2: SEHNR, FQNEAQ (reference sequence). The CDR3 totals 14 residues. The CDR3 nucleotides read TGTGCCAGCAGCTTGAACGTCGGGGTTTCACCCCTCCACTTT. This encodes CASSLNVGVSPLHF. Full variable domain (remainder filled in from reference TRBV7-9 and TRBJ1-6): DTGVSQNPRHKITKRGQNVTFRCDPISEHNRLYWYRQTLGQGPEFLTYFQNEAQLEKSRLLSDRFSAERPKGSFSTLEIQRTEQGDSAMYLCASSLNVGVSPLHFGNGTRLTVT.

This clone has only one observation. The chain combines TRBV6-5 with TRBJ1-5; 8 nucleotides agree with TRBD1. Germline trimming cut 5 bases from V and 7 bases from J; bases unmatched to any gene: 4. The CDR3 runs 13 residues. Germline V lookup: CDR1 MNHEY, CDR2 SVGAGI. CDR3 amino acids: CASSQGARQPQHF. The CDR3, as DNA: TGTGCCAGCAGTCAGGGGGCGAGGCAGCCCCAGCATTTT.

This clone was picked up a small number of times. This rearrangement joins TRBV14 to TRBJ2-7, with TRBD1 matching 8 bases. Trimming cost V 0 bases and J 2 bases; bases outside gene matches: 9. Germline V CDR1 and CDR2: SGHDN, FVKESK. The length of the CDR3 is 17 residues. CDR3 in amino acids: CASSQDGWYRGTYEQYF. CDR3 in DNA: TGTGCCAGCAGCCAAGATGGGTGGTACAGGGGGACCTACGAGCAGTACTTC.

CDR3 region: CASSLDGDRGDTQYF. The CDR3 coding sequence is TGTGCCAGCAGCTTAGACGGGGACAGGGGCGATACGCAGTATTTT. The chain recombines TRBV7-7 with TRBJ2-3, with 10 nucleotides matching TRBD1. The J segment lost 6 bases and the V segment lost 1 base, leaving 4 bases of the junction unmatched. Germline values: CDR1 SSHAT, CDR2 FNYEAQ (reference sequence). The length of the CDR3 is 15 residues. Drawing the rest from reference TRBV7-7 and TRBJ2-3, the complete variable domain is GAGVSQSPRYKVTKRGQDVTLRCDPISSHATLYWYQQALGQGPEFLTYFNYEAQPDKSGLPSDRFSAERPEGSISTLTIQRTEQRDSAMYRCASSLDGDRGDTQYFGPGTRLTVL.

The chain carries TRBV7-8 and TRBJ2-5, with D unclear. Trimming cost V 2 bases and J 1 base, with 8 bases left between them. The CDR3 contains 14 residues. Germline V CDR1 and CDR2: SGHVS, FQNEAQ. The CDR3 sequence is CASSLMRFQETQYF. In nucleotides, the CDR3 is TGTGCCAGCAGCTTAATGAGATTCCAAGAGACCCAGTACTTC.

The V gene is TRBV18, the J gene TRBJ2-7, with 8 bases aligning to TRBD2. With V trimmed by 8 bases and J by 3 bases, 6 bases remained unmatched. The CDR3 length is 13 residues. From germline, CDR1 is KGHSH and CDR2 LQKENI. The CDR3 DNA is TGTGCCAGCCGGGGGGGGCAGCACTACGAGCAGTACTTC. It codes for CASRGGQHYEQYF.

The rearrangement links TRBV30 to TRBJ1-2, with a weak D call TRBD1 (6 bases). Trimming left V 0 bases short and J 4 bases short, with 12 bases between. The germline V gene encodes CDR1 GTSNPN and CDR2 SVGIG (reference sequence). The CDR3 has 14 residues. This chain's CDR3 is CAWSVGARGYGYTF. The CDR3, as DNA: TGTGCCTGGAGTGTAGGGGCCAGGGGCTATGGCTACACCTTC.

A single count supports this clone. J is TRBJ2-1 and V is TRBV6-5, with 7 nucleotides matching TRBD1. The V gene's germline CDR1 is MNHEY and CDR2 SVGAGI. V shed 5 bases, J shed 6 bases, and the junction held 10 bases outside the gene matches. The CDR3 runs to 15 residues. CDR3 in DNA: TGTGCCAGCAGTAATGGACAGGAATGGAGCAATGAGCAGTTCTTC. Translating it yields CASSNGQEWSNEQFF.

The chain combines TRBV9 with TRBJ2-7; no definite D call. The V and J ends lost 4 bases and 4 bases respectively, with 12 bases between them. Germline CDR1 is SGDLS and CDR2 is YYNGEE. The CDR3 spans 13 residues. CDR3 DNA: TGTGCCAGCAGCTCCCAGAACCAGTACGAGCAGTACTTC. Translation gives CASSSQNQYEQYF.

The chain is built from TRBV9 and TRBJ2-5; 7 bases map to TRBD1. The CDR3 length is 14 residues. Germline CDR1 is SGDLS and CDR2 is YYNGEE. V was clipped by 4 bases and J by 7 bases; unmatched bases: 10. This CDR3 reads CASSPLDRFGTQYF. In DNA form, the CDR3 reads TGTGCCAGCAGCCCTTTGGACAGGTTCGGGACCCAGTACTTC.

This rearrangement joins TRBV24-1 to TRBJ2-1; tentatively, D is TRBD1 (5 bases). The CDR3 consists of 14 residues. V was clipped by 5 bases and J by 1 base, with 8 bases between them. Germline CDR1 KGHDR, CDR2 SFDVKD. CDR3 sequence: CATSARASYNEQFF. DNA of the CDR3: TGTGCCACCAGTGCCAGGGCTTCCTACAATGAGCAGTTCTTC.

The gene calls are TRBV28 and TRBJ2-5; D might be TRBD1 (6 bases). Trimming took off 3 bases at V and 4 bases at J, with 15 bases between the two ends. Germline loops: CDR1 MDHEN, CDR2 SYDVKM. The CDR3 runs to 15 residues. The CDR3 protein is CASSFARGKRETQYF. CDR3 nucleotides: TGTGCCAGCAGTTTTGCTAGGGGGAAGCGAGAGACCCAGTACTTC.

This sequence joins TRBV30 and TRBJ2-1; D is possibly TRBD2 (5 bases). Germline V lookup: CDR1 GTSNPN, CDR2 SVGIG (reference sequence). The germline V and J ends were trimmed by 3 bases and 9 bases, with 9 bases remaining between them. This CDR3 comprises 11 residues. The CDR3 loop reads CAWRGAAEQFF. The CDR3 bases are TGTGCCTGGAGGGGAGCCGCTGAGCAGTTCTTC.

The chain couples TRBV10-1 to TRBJ1-3, with D possibly being TRBD1 (6 bases). CDR1 WNHNN and CDR2 SYGVQD come from the germline V gene (reference sequence). V lost 3 bases to trimming and J lost 1 base, with 10 bases between them. CDR3 length equals 15 residues. CDR3 in DNA: TGCGCCAGCAGTGACAGGGGAATTTCTGGAAACACCATATATTTT. This translates into CASSDRGISGNTIYF.

The chain couples TRBV27 to TRBJ1-1; 9 bases are a match to TRBD1. With 6 bases clipped from V and 4 bases from J, the junction kept 9 bases outside the gene matches. The germline V gene has CDR1 MNHEY and CDR2 SMNVEV (reference sequence). This CDR3 has 15 residues. The CDR3 nucleotides read TGTGCCAGCAGGCCACACAGGGGGCGAGCCACTGAAGCTTTCTTT. Translating gives CASRPHRGRATEAFF.

This chain connects TRBV10-1 to TRBJ1-1, with no clear D. Trimming shortened V by 3 bases and J by 0 bases, and 11 bases separated the two germline ends. Germline V CDR1 and CDR2: WNHNN, SYGVQD (reference sequence). This CDR3 contains 15 residues. The CDR3 DNA follows: TGCGCCAGCAGTGATTCACGGGGAGTGAACACTGAAGCTTTCTTT. Translation gives CASSDSRGVNTEAFF.